A selection of T cell receptor beta chains follows, all from one sample in a study of T cells in localized non-small cell lung cancer. The protocol was immunoSEQ multiplex PCR, while the TCRdb copy is restricted to in-frame clones and leaves out a portion. The repertoire holds over 30,000 clones, with 88% as singletons. The specimen was peripheral blood, collected before any cancer treatment. Receptors were obtained from a woman between 35 and 75 years old with stage I lung adenocarcinoma. Both conserved end residues are part of each CDR3. D genes are given only for firm matches. Expanded clones get a size class; other rows say once, few or many, or leave the size out.

cdr3_nt | cdr3_aa | j_call | d_call | v_call | clone_size
TGCGCCAGCAGCTTGGATGTCTCTGGGGCCAACGTCCTGACTTTC | CASSLDVSGANVLTF | TRBJ2-6 | - | TRBV5-1 | -
TGTGCCAGCAGTTACTTTTCTACAGATACGCAGTATTTT | CASSYFSTDTQYF | TRBJ2-3 | - | TRBV6-5 | -
TGTGCCAGCAGTGGGGGACAGGGCACAGATACGCAGTATTTT | CASSGGQGTDTQYF | TRBJ2-3 | TRBD1 | TRBV6-1 | -
TGTGCCAAGACTTCCGGGACAGGGGGGCTTACGGGGACTAGCCATGAGCAGTTCTTC | CAKTSGTGGLTGTSHEQFF | TRBJ2-1 | TRBD1 | TRBV15 | -
TGCGCCAGCAGCTTGGCCGGTACTAGCGATGAGCAGTTCTTC | CASSLAGTSDEQFF | TRBJ2-1 | TRBD2 | TRBV5-1 | -
TGTGCCAGCAGCCAAGATTTCAGTAGGGGACCCTACGAGCAGTACTTC | CASSQDFSRGPYEQYF | TRBJ2-7 | - | TRBV4-2 | -
TGTGCCTGGAGTGTAGGTTCTATAGTCAATGAGCAGTTCTTC | CAWSVGSIVNEQFF | TRBJ2-1 | - | TRBV30 | -
TGTGCCAGCAGATGGAAAGGGCGGCAGAACACTGAAGCTTTCTTT | CASRWKGRQNTEAFF | TRBJ1-1 | - | TRBV21-1 | once
TGTGCCTGGATGATCCCGACAGCGCTCGACTCGACAGATACGCAGTATTTT | CAWMIPTALDSTDTQYF | TRBJ2-3 | - | TRBV30 | -
TGTGCCAGTAGTATCCAGGGCGCGAACACCGGGGAGCTGTTTTTT | CASSIQGANTGELFF | TRBJ2-2 | - | TRBV19 | -
TGTGCCAGCAGCTACAGGGGAGCTCAGCCCCAGCATTTT | CASSYRGAQPQHF | TRBJ1-5 | TRBD1 | TRBV28 | -
TGTGCTAGTGGTCCCCCCGGGACTAGTCTTTTTAATGAGCAGTTCTTC | CASGPPGTSLFNEQFF | TRBJ2-1 | TRBD2 | TRBV12-5 | -
TGTGCCAGCACCCCTAGCGGAACCTACGAGCAGTACTTC | CASTPSGTYEQYF | TRBJ2-7 | TRBD2 | TRBV7-9 | once
TGCGCCAGCAGCGCCGCAGGAGGCTACACCTTC | CASSAAGGYTF | TRBJ1-2 | - | TRBV5-1 | once
TGTGCCAGCAGTCCTTACAGTAGCTCCTACGAGCAGTACTTC | CASSPYSSSYEQYF | TRBJ2-7 | - | TRBV28 | -
TGTGCCAGCAGTCCGCCGGGGACTAGCGTCTACAATGAGCAGTTCTTC | CASSPPGTSVYNEQFF | TRBJ2-1 | TRBD2 | TRBV28 | few
TGTGCCAGCAGCTCGTCACGCGTGAGCCCCTACACAGATACGCAGTATTTT | CASSSSRVSPYTDTQYF | TRBJ2-3 | - | TRBV5-8 | -
TGTGCCAGCCGGGGACTAGCGGACAACTACGAGCAGTACTTC | CASRGLADNYEQYF | TRBJ2-7 | TRBD2 | TRBV6-6 | -
TGCGCCAGCACCAGAGGGGGGCTATTAGGAACCGGGGAGCTGTTTTTT | CASTRGGLLGTGELFF | TRBJ2-2 | - | TRBV5-1 | few
TGTGCCAGTACGGACAGGGGCCTCTCTTCTGGAAACACCATATATTTT | CASTDRGLSSGNTIYF | TRBJ1-3 | TRBD1 | TRBV6-6 | -
TGTGCCAGCAGTGAAGCCTCCTCCGGGCCCCTCGGCGGGAACGAGCAGTACTTC | CASSEASSGPLGGNEQYF | TRBJ2-7 | - | TRBV6-1 | once
TGTGCCAGCAGGGGACAGGGAAGTTACGAGCAGTACTTC | CASRGQGSYEQYF | TRBJ2-7 | TRBD1 | TRBV5-4 | -
TGCGCCAGCAGCTTGTTGGAGGGGGCGAACACCGGGGAGCTGTTTTTT | CASSLLEGANTGELFF | TRBJ2-2 | - | TRBV5-1 | -
TGTGCCAGCAGTGAATTAGGGACAGGGAACGGCTACACCTTC | CASSELGTGNGYTF | TRBJ1-2 | TRBD1 | TRBV25-1 | -
TGTGCCAGCAGTTTATTGACAGGATCTAAGCCCCAGCATTTT | CASSLLTGSKPQHF | TRBJ1-5 | - | TRBV28 | once
TGTGCCAGCACCGTAAGGCCACGCGGGAGCTCCTACGAGCAGTACTTC | CASTVRPRGSSYEQYF | TRBJ2-7 | - | TRBV21-1 | -
TGTGCCAGCAGCTGGACAGGGGGCGCAGGCTACGAGCAGTACTTC | CASSWTGGAGYEQYF | TRBJ2-7 | TRBD1 | TRBV7-8 | -
TGTGCCAGCAGCTTAAGCTGGGGGTTGGATTCACCCCTCCACTTT | CASSLSWGLDSPLHF | TRBJ1-6 | - | TRBV7-2 | -
TGTGCCAGCAGCCTCTACCCGACACGACAAAAGGGGAATGAGCAGTTCTTC | CASSLYPTRQKGNEQFF | TRBJ2-1 | - | TRBV7-2 | -
TGTGCCAGCAGTTACCGGTGGCGGGAGGGGACCTACGAGCAGTACTTC | CASSYRWREGTYEQYF | TRBJ2-7 | TRBD2 | TRBV6-5 | -
TGTGCCAGCTCACGACCGGGACAGGGGATAGGGACCTACGAGCAGTACTTC | CASSRPGQGIGTYEQYF | TRBJ2-7 | TRBD1 | TRBV18 | once
TGCGCCAGCAGCTTGGCCCCGGGACAGGGGCGGGCTGAGCAGTTCTTC | CASSLAPGQGRAEQFF | TRBJ2-1 | TRBD1 | TRBV5-1 | -
TGTGCCAGCACAACCCGGCGGGGTCCGGGGAGATCCTACGAGCAGTACTTC | CASTTRRGPGRSYEQYF | TRBJ2-7 | - | TRBV28 | -
TGTGCCAGCAGCCGGACTAGCGGGAGTACTAATGAGCAGTTCTTC | CASSRTSGSTNEQFF | TRBJ2-1 | TRBD2 | TRBV7-9 | -
TGTGCCAGCAGGGGGGTCAGGGTGTACTATGGCTACACCTTC | CASRGVRVYYGYTF | TRBJ1-2 | - | TRBV28 | -
TGTGCCAGCAGTGATCAACAGGGTTTCGGGGAGCTGTTTTTT | CASSDQQGFGELFF | TRBJ2-2 | - | TRBV6-1 | -